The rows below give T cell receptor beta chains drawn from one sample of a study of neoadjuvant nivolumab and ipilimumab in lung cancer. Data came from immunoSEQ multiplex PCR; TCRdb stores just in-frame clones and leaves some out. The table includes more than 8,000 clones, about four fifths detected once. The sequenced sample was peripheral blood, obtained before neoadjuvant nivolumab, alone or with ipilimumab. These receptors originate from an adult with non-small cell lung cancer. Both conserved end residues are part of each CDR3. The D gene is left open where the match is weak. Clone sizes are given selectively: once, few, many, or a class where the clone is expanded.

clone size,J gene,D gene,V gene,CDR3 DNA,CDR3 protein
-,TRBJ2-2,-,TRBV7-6,TGTGCCAGCAGCTTAGCGGGGGGATCCGGGGAGCTGTTTTTT,CASSLAGGSGELFF
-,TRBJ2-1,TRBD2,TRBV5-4,TGTGCCAGCAGCTTGAGGGGGGGTAGCGGGAGATTGTCCTACAATGAGCAGTTCTTC,CASSLRGGSGRLSYNEQFF
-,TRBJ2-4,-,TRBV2,TGTGCCAGCCGGGACCGAGGGTGGGCCAAAAACATTCAGTACTTC,CASRDRGWAKNIQYF
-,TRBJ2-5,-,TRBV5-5,TGTGCCAGCAGCCCCGATCGGGAGACCCAGTACTTC,CASSPDRETQYF
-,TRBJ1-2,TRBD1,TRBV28,TGTGCCAGCAGATCACAGGGGAAAGGCTACACCTTC,CASRSQGKGYTF
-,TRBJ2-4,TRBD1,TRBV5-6,TGTGCCAGCAGCTTGGAACAGGGGGTAAACATTCAGTACTTC,CASSLEQGVNIQYF
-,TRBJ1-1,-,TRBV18,TGTGCCAGCTCCGCGGACAGCCAACTTGAAGCTTTCTTT,CASSADSQLEAFF
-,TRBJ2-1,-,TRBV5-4,TGTGCCAGCAGCTTGACTTTGGATGAGCAGTTCTTC,CASSLTLDEQFF
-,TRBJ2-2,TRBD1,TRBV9,TGTGCCAGCAGCATGCGGACAGGGAAGACCGGGGAGCTGTTTTTT,CASSMRTGKTGELFF
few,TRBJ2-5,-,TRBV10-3,TGTGCCATCAGTGACGCTCTAGCGGGACAGGGAGAGACCCAGTACTTC,CAISDALAGQGETQYF
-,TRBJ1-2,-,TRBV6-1,TGTGCCAGCTCCAGGGTGGTTGCAGCTAACTATGGCTACACCTTC,CASSRVVAANYGYTF
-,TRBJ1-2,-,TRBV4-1,TGCGCCAGCAGCCAAGTTCTGTCCTTCCGGGGGGGCCAGGATGGCTACACCTTC,CASSQVLSFRGGQDGYTF
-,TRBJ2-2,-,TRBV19,TGTGCCAGTAGTATACATGCAGGGAACACCGGGGAGCTGTTTTTT,CASSIHAGNTGELFF
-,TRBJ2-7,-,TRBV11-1,TGTGCCAGCAGCGTGCAGGGAGGATACGAGCAGTACTTC,CASSVQGGYEQYF
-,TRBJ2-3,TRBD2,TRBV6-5,TGTGCCAGCAAGCGGGAGAGCACAGATACGCAGTATTTT,CASKRESTDTQYF
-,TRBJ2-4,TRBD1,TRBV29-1,TGCAGCGTAGCGACAGGGGGCGAAAACATTCAGTACTTC,CSVATGGENIQYF
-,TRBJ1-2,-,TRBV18,TGTGCCAGCTCACCGATGACGGGGCCTAACTATGGCTACACCTTC,CASSPMTGPNYGYTF
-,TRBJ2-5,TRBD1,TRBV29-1,TGCAGCGCTCGACAGGGGGCTGAGACCCAGTACTTC,CSARQGAETQYF
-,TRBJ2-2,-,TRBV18,TGTGCCAGCTCACGGCTGAACACCGGGGAGCTGTTTTTT,CASSRLNTGELFF
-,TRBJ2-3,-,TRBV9,TGTGCCAGCAGCCCGAAAGGGGTAACTAGCACAGATACGCAGTATTTT,CASSPKGVTSTDTQYF
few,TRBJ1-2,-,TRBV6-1,TGTGCCAGCAGTGAAGCTAGGTGGGGGGTCAACTATGGCTACACCTTC,CASSEARWGVNYGYTF
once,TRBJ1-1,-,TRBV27,TGTGCCAGCAGTGAGCGAAGATCGAACACTGAAGCTTTCTTT,CASSERRSNTEAFF
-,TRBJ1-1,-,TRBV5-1,TGCGCCAGCAGCCGGTCTAGACCCGGGACGAACACTGAAGCTTTCTTT,CASSRSRPGTNTEAFF
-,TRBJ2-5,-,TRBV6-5,TGTGCCAGCAGGCCACGGACACCACAAGAGACCCAGTACTTC,CASRPRTPQETQYF
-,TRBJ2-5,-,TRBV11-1,TGTGCCAGCAGCTTAGGGCGACTGGAAGAGACCCAGTACTTC,CASSLGRLEETQYF
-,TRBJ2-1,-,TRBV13,TGTGCCAGCAGCTTAGAGGGGCCTGAGCAGTTCTTC,CASSLEGPEQFF
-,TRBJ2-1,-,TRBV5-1,TGCGCCAGCAGCTTGACTCGCAATGAGCAGTTCTTC,CASSLTRNEQFF
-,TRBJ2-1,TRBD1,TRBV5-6,TGTGCCAGCAGCTCCAGGGGGCGGGTTGAGCAGTTCTTC,CASSSRGRVEQFF
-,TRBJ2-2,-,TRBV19,TGTGCCAGTACCCCTAACGGGGCCACGAACACCGGGGAGCTGTTTTTT,CASTPNGATNTGELFF
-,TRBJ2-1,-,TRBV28,TGTGCCAGCAGCTCGAGGCGTTCATCCCTCAATGAGCAGTTCTTC,CASSSRRSSLNEQFF
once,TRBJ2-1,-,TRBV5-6,TGTGCCAGCAGTGTTGGGACTGCCGCCTACAATGAGCAGTTCTTC,CASSVGTAAYNEQFF
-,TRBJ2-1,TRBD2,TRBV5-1,TGCGCCAGCAGCTTGGTTATAGCGGGAGACCCTTACAATGAGCAGTTCTTC,CASSLVIAGDPYNEQFF
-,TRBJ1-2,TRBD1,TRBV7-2,TGTGCCAGCAGTCCACATACGGGACAGGGGGCGAGTGGCTACACCTTC,CASSPHTGQGASGYTF
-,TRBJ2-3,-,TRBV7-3,TGTGCCAGCAGCTCCACCCCGGGCTCCACAGATACGCAGTATTTT,CASSSTPGSTDTQYF
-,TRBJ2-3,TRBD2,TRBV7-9,TGTGCCAGCAGCTCCCGGACTAGCGGAGTCACAGATACGCAGTATTTT,CASSSRTSGVTDTQYF
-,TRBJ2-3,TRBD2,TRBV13,TGTGCCAGCAGCTTAACCGGGACTAGCGGCACAGATACGCAGTATTTT,CASSLTGTSGTDTQYF
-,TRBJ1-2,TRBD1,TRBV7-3,TGTGCCAGCAGTCCGACAGGGGGGGGTAACTATGGCTACACCTTC,CASSPTGGGNYGYTF
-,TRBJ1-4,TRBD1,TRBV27,TGTGCCAGTAGACAGGGGGCAGTGGGGCGGGGGGGTGAAAAACTGTTTTTT,CASRQGAVGRGGEKLFF
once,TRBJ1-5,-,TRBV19,TGTGCCAGTAGTATCTCCACCCGGGACAATCAGCCCCAGCATTTT,CASSISTRDNQPQHF
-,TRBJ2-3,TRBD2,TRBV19,TGTGCCAGTAGTGCTCGGACTAGCGGGATAGGAGATACGCAGTATTTT,CASSARTSGIGDTQYF
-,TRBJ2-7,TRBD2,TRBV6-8,TGTGCCAACCCTTGGGAGGGATCCCCCTACGAGCAGTACTTC,CANPWEGSPYEQYF
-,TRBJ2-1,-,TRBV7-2,TGTGCCAGCAGCCCCGGGACCTCCAATGAGCAGTTCTTC,CASSPGTSNEQFF
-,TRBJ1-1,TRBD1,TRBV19,TGTGCCAGTAGTCTCGGAAGGACAGGCGCAAACACTGAAGCTTTCTTT,CASSLGRTGANTEAFF
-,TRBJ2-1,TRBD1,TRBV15,TGTGCCACCAGCAGTCCCCTCCGGGACAGAGGCTCCTACAATGAGCAGTTCTTC,CATSSPLRDRGSYNEQFF